The 2 T cell receptor beta chains listed next were all sequenced from one sample in a study of T cell repertoires in cytomegalovirus infection. Via MiXCR, TCRdb re-called the reads, giving one row per CDR3 protein. Here the sample spans some 700,000 distinct CDR3 sequences, less than 40% being singletons. The sequenced sample was PBMCs. These receptors were taken from a human donor in good health (CMV status not recorded). Some clones in this sample may be carry-over from other donors' samples.

The genes are TRBV15 and TRBJ2-5, with 7 bases identical to TRBD2. V dropped 1 base and J dropped 0; count of bases not matched to a gene: 2. Germline lookup yields CDR1 LNHNV and CDR2 YYDKDF (reference sequence). The CDR3 length is 15 residues. CDR3 in amino acids: CATSRAGGYQETQYF. As DNA, the CDR3 is TGTGCCACCAGCAGAGCGGGGGGATACCAAGAGACCCAGTACTTC.

Details on this clonotype: Just one base apart from a much larger clone, this may be a read error. This chain uses TRBV7-8 with TRBJ2-2; D ambiguous. The CDR3 extends over 13 amino acids. CDR1 SGHVS and CDR2 FQNEAQ come from the germline V gene. V was pared by 1 base and J by 10 bases, with 10 bases between. DNA for the CDR3: TGTGCCAGCAGCTTAGTCTCGCCCGTGGAGCTGTTTTTT. Translation: CASSLVSPVELFF.